The sample holds a few counts of the clone carrying this T cell receptor beta chain. No antigen is known for it. This sample is part of a study of T cells in Graves' hyperthyroidism and ophthalmopathy. Background on the study: Sampling of peripheral blood happened at initial diagnosis, prior to any treatment.

The authors took PBMCs from 10 ml fresh peripheral blood. Per germline, CDR1 SQVTM and CDR2 ANQGSEA. Deletions cut 6 bases from V and 5 bases from J, with 13 bases between. This CDR3 spans 12 amino acids. General observations from the study: Most thyroid clonotypes expanded above 0.001 were also detected in blood. Model-based prediction identified ophthalmopathy a median 6.5 months prior to its onset.

Amplified TCR beta CDR3 regions came from RNA transcripts. Initially, a first-round RT-PCR of the TCR CDR3 employed the HTBI primer set. TCRdb ran MiXCR on the multiplex PCR reads and lists one entry per CDR3 protein. The sample records fewer than 450,000 distinct CDR3 sequences, 12% to 15% being singletons. The rearrangement joins TRBV29-1 to TRBJ2-5, with D uncertain. This TCR was recovered from a woman aged 55 to 70 with Graves' ophthalmopathy. Specimen: blood. Here the CDR3 DNA reads TGCAGCGTCGTCACCGACGAGGAGACCCAGTACTTC. This codes for CSVVTDEETQYF.